The clone carrying this TCR beta chain has just a few counts. Its specificity is not known. No fewer than 7 million PBMCs went into each sample. This record comes from a study of blood T cells in healthy people across ages. Study details: The capture of about one barcoded beta molecule per two T cells was achieved by template switching.

Study findings and constraints: Roughly linear age-related decline in beta diversity appeared, significant by age 40.

Then a second PCR, running about 6 to 12 cycles, was carried out with a sample-barcoded 5' primer and a J-beta primer mix. MiXCR was run by TCRdb on the 5' RACE reads, yielding one entry per CDR3 protein. Among 900,000 to 950,000 distinct CDR3 sequences listed, roughly 29% were seen once. Germline CDR1 reads DFQATT; CDR2 reads SNEGSKA (reference sequence). V was trimmed by 6 bases and J by 4 bases, leaving 7 bases between them. The CDR3 is 11 residues long. These data were also filed under a second study, of T cells of mothers and their children. As reported in that work: The data showed no persistent microchimeric T cell clones.

V is TRBV20-1 and J is TRBJ2-1; no firm D call. The source is a woman aged 40 to 55 in good health. The source material was blood. CDR3 sequence reads: CSAPGYNEQFF. For the CDR3, the DNA is TGCAGTGCCCCCGGGTACAATGAGCAGTTCTTC.